These 31 T cell receptor beta chains were all obtained from the same sample, sequenced in a study of cytomegalovirus exposure and HLA in healthy donors. It was with 60 Vbeta and 13 Jbeta primers that the PCR ran. Sequencing used immunoSEQ multiplex PCR; TCRdb keeps in-frame clones, though not all of them. The sample lists tens of thousands of clones, 77% occurring once. Sequenced: PBMCs. The receptors originated from a male donor in good health and CMV-seropositive.

This rearrangement joins TRBV4-1 to TRBJ2-7; 7 bases line up with TRBD2. Per germline, CDR1 MGHRA and CDR2 YSYEKL. Trimming removed 5 bases from V and 2 bases from J; junction bases left unmatched: 9. This CDR3 has 15 amino acids. The CDR3 spells CASSGRVAGAYEQYF. The CDR3 DNA follows: TGCGCCAGCAGCGGGAGGGTGGCCGGGGCCTACGAGCAGTACTTC.

The sample holds a few counts of this clone. The J gene is TRBJ2-1, the V gene TRBV6-5, with 7 bases matching TRBD1. CDR1 and CDR2 from the germline V gene are MNHEY and SVGAGI. Losses at the gene ends were 6 bases for V and 6 bases for J; bases not matched to a gene: 5. The CDR3 totals 13 residues. Here the CDR3 reads CASSYNRGNEQFF. The CDR3 DNA reads TGTGCCAGCAGCTACAACAGGGGCAATGAGCAGTTCTTC.

A few counts support this clone. The J gene is TRBJ1-1, the V gene TRBV4-2; weak D call: TRBD1 (5 bases). V lost 5 bases and J 2 bases, leaving 9 bases between the germline ends. From germline, CDR1 is LGHNA and CDR2 YNFKEQ. There are 13 residues in the CDR3. The CDR3 loop is CASSTQVNTEAFF. The CDR3 DNA follows: TGTGCCAGCAGCACACAGGTTAACACTGAAGCTTTCTTT.

The chain links TRBV4-3 to TRBJ1-5; D uncertain. The germline V gene encodes CDR1 LGHNA and CDR2 YSLEER. The V gene lost 3 bases and the J gene lost 3 bases, with 12 bases spanning the gap. This CDR3 is 15 amino acids long. CDR3: CASSQRRGFNQPQHF. The CDR3 nucleotides read TGCGCCAGCAGCCAGCGTCGAGGGTTCAATCAGCCCCAGCATTTT.

This clone came up a few times. The chain is built from TRBV19 and TRBJ1-1; weak D call: TRBD1 (6 bases). This CDR3 comprises 15 residues. CDR1 is LNHDA, CDR2 SQIVND, per germline (reference sequence). V dropped 5 bases and J dropped 4 bases, with 17 bases sitting between them. CDR3 bases: TGTGCCAGTAGTCATGACCCCAGGGGTTCCACTGAAGCTTTCTTT. This gives the protein CASSHDPRGSTEAFF.

The genes are TRBV10-3 and TRBJ2-1; TRBD1 might be the D (6 bases). Germline V lookup: CDR1 ENHRY, CDR2 SYGVKD. V was pared by 6 bases and J by 5 bases, with 14 bases between. CDR3 length: 14 amino acids. The CDR3 protein is CAISDLDSNNEQFF. Here the CDR3 DNA reads TGTGCCATCAGCGACCTGGACAGCAACAATGAGCAGTTCTTC.

This chain joins TRBV18 and TRBJ2-1, with D perhaps TRBD1 (6 bases). The CDR3 sequence is 14 residues long. Per the germline V gene, CDR1 is KGHSH and CDR2 is LQKENI. Trimming pared 4 bases from V and 3 bases from J, leaving 10 bases between. The CDR3 spells CASSLTGIYNEQFF. CDR3 nucleotides: TGTGCCAGCTCACTAACAGGGATCTACAATGAGCAGTTCTTC.

CDR3 nucleotides: TGTGCCATCAGTGAGTCCAACACAGGGCGCGAGCAGTACTTC. Residues: CAISESNTGREQYF. This sequence joins TRBV10-3 and TRBJ2-7, with D maybe TRBD1 (6 bases). Germline V CDR1 and CDR2: ENHRY, SYGVKD. The CDR3 has 14 amino acids. V dropped 0 bases and J dropped 6 bases, with 12 bases sitting between them.

This rearrangement joins TRBV4-2 to TRBJ1-1, with D perhaps matching TRBD1 (5 bases). V was shortened by 1 base and J by 3 bases, with 12 bases between the two germline ends. The CDR3 length is 15 residues. The germline V gene has CDR1 LGHNA and CDR2 YNFKEQ. CDR3 DNA sequence: TGTGCCAGCAGCCAAGGCGGAGGGGCACACACTGAAGCTTTCTTT. Protein sequence: CASSQGGGAHTEAFF.

This clone was detected only once. V usage is TRBV21-1 and J usage is TRBJ2-5; the DNA was not compared with TRBD2, the D call given in the table. TRBV21-1 is flagged as a pseudogene. The CDR3 is 18 amino acids. The CDR3 region is CASSEERRSGGEQETQYF. The CDR3 nucleotides are TGTGCCAGCAGCGAGGAGAGACGTAGCGGGGGGGAACAAGAGACCCAGTACTTC.

This chain uses TRBV27 with TRBJ2-7; 11 nucleotides align to TRBD1. Germline V gene lookup returns CDR1 MNHEY and CDR2 SMNVEV (reference sequence). The CDR3 spans 15 residues. The J segment lost 3 bases and the V segment lost 5 bases, leaving 6 bases of the junction unmatched. CDR3 loop: CASSPPGTGGYEQYF. CDR3 in DNA: TGTGCCAGCAGTCCCCCCGGGACAGGGGGCTACGAGCAGTACTTC.

The chain links TRBV28 to TRBJ2-7, with 7 bases aligning to TRBD2. V shed 5 bases and J 5 bases; nucleotides not matched to a gene: 18. The germline CDR1 and CDR2 sequences are MDHEN and SYDVKM. The CDR3 totals 17 residues. Here the CDR3 DNA reads TGTGCCAGCAGTCGACTAGGGTCGGCTAGCGGCAGTCACGAGCAGTACTTC. It yields the protein CASSRLGSASGSHEQYF.

The rearrangement joins TRBV7-3 to TRBJ1-1; D gene ambiguous. V shed 2 bases and J shed 0 bases, with 10 bases lying between them. Germline CDR1 is SGHTA and CDR2 is FQGTGA. The CDR3 spans 15 residues. This chain's CDR3 is CASSLRGNMNTEAFF. The CDR3 DNA is TGTGCCAGCAGCTTACGGGGAAACATGAACACTGAAGCTTTCTTT.

The rearrangement uses TRBV29-1 and TRBJ1-2; 7 nucleotides match TRBD1. After removal of 7 bases from V and 4 bases from J, the junction contained 15 bases not matched to a gene. CDR3 length: 15 amino acids. Looked up from germline, CDR1 is SQVTM and CDR2 is ANQGSEA. The CDR3 sequence: CSAHSPGGFGYGYTF. In DNA, the CDR3 is TGCAGCGCCCACTCTCCAGGGGGGTTTGGCTATGGCTACACCTTC.

This clone was observed a few times. This chain uses TRBV25-1 with TRBJ1-2; D is perhaps TRBD1 (6 bases). V dropped 6 bases and J dropped 1 base, with 15 bases sitting between them. The CDR3 has 15 residues. The germline V gene has CDR1 MGHDK and CDR2 SYGVNS. CDR3 bases: TGTGCCAGCAGCAGACCAGGGGACCTTAACTATGGCTACACCTTC. Protein: CASSRPGDLNYGYTF.

J is TRBJ1-2 and V is TRBV28; TRBD1 is a possible D gene (5 bases). CDR3 length equals 15 residues. Germline lookup yields CDR1 MDHEN and CDR2 SYDVKM. The V and J ends lost 7 bases and 4 bases respectively, with 19 bases between them. This CDR3 reads CASNRGGGESYGYTF. CDR3 bases: TGTGCCAGCAATCGAGGAGGAGGGGAGAGCTATGGCTACACCTTC.

The V gene is TRBV19, the J gene TRBJ1-6; 7 bases are shared with TRBD1. Germline CDR1 is LNHDA and CDR2 is SQIVND (reference sequence). J was trimmed by 7 bases and V by 5 bases; bases with no gene match: 8. The CDR3 totals 15 residues. CDR3 coding DNA: TGTGCCAGTAGTGACTACAGGGGCGGCAATTCACCCCTCCACTTT. It is translated as CASSDYRGGNSPLHF.

The chain carries TRBV4-2 and TRBJ1-6; 12 positions agree with TRBD1. The length of the CDR3 is 17 residues. With V trimmed by 1 base and J by 7 bases, 5 bases remained unmatched. Germline assignment: CDR1 LGHNA and CDR2 YNFKEQ. The DNA for the CDR3 is TGTGCCAGCAGCCAAGCCTTAGGGACAGGGGGCAATTCACCCCTCCACTTT. Translating gives CASSQALGTGGNSPLHF.

The chain is built from TRBV28 and TRBJ2-1; the match to TRBD2 covers 10 bases. Per the germline V gene, CDR1 is MDHEN and CDR2 is SYDVKM. The CDR3 covers 17 residues. Trimming took 10 bases from V and 4 from J; bases not matched to a gene: 16. In nucleotides, the CDR3 is TGTGCCATCTCCCTGGCTGGGGATAGCGGGAGGTACAATGAGCAGTTCTTC. This sequence encodes CAISLAGDSGRYNEQFF.

The chain employs TRBV27 and TRBJ2-3; no clear D gene. Germline loops: CDR1 MNHEY, CDR2 SMNVEV (reference sequence). There are 12 residues in the CDR3. The V and J ends lost 2 bases and 5 bases respectively, with 5 bases between them. CDR3 nucleotide sequence: TGTGCCAGCAGTTTACTAGGAGATACGCAGTATTTT. It translates to CASSLLGDTQYF.

The chain uses TRBV5-1 and TRBJ2-1; 11 bases fit TRBD2. V lost 3 bases to trimming and J lost 4 bases; unmatched junction nucleotides: 9. CDR3 length: 17 residues. Germline V gene lookup returns CDR1 SGHRS and CDR2 YFSETQ. CDR3 amino acids: CASSYKPLAGEYNEQFF. Here the CDR3 DNA reads TGCGCCAGCAGCTACAAACCACTAGCGGGGGAATACAATGAGCAGTTCTTC.

V gene TRBV30 combines with J gene TRBJ1-5; unclear D gene. Trimming left V 2 bases short and J 2 bases short, with 10 bases between. The CDR3 loop spans 14 amino acids. Germline V gene lookup returns CDR1 GTSNPN and CDR2 SVGIG (reference sequence). The CDR3 DNA reads TGTGCCTGGAGTCCCGGCCAGGGCAATCAGCCCCAGCATTTT. This gives the protein CAWSPGQGNQPQHF.

The chain employs TRBV5-1 and TRBJ1-2; TRBD1 matches at 8 bases. With 5 bases clipped from V and 7 bases from J, the junction kept 4 bases outside the gene matches. The CDR3 is 12 amino acids. The germline V gene encodes CDR1 SGHRS and CDR2 YFSETQ. This CDR3 is CASSPDRGGYTF. In DNA, the CDR3 is TGCGCCAGCAGTCCAGACAGGGGTGGCTACACCTTC.

The rearrangement joins TRBV27 to TRBJ2-1; 9 nucleotides match TRBD1. Per the germline V gene, CDR1 is MNHEY and CDR2 is SMNVEV (reference sequence). The CDR3 consists of 16 residues. Trimming took 6 bases from V and 4 from J; bases not matched to a gene: 10. CDR3 protein: CASSPNRGRRYNEQFF. CDR3 DNA sequence: TGTGCCAGCAGCCCAAACAGGGGGCGGAGGTACAATGAGCAGTTCTTC.

The chain combines TRBV7-9 with TRBJ1-2, with 7 bases identical to TRBD1. Germline V gene lookup returns CDR1 SEHNR and CDR2 FQNEAQ (reference sequence). The trim removed 4 bases at V and 6 bases at J, leaving 5 bases unmatched. The CDR3 spans 13 residues. The CDR3 nucleotides read TGTGCCAGCAGCTCACGTACAGGGGATGGCTACACCTTC. This translates into CASSSRTGDGYTF.

The genes are TRBV30 and TRBJ2-1; possibly TRBD2 for D (6 bases). V lost 2 bases to trimming and J lost 6 bases, with 17 bases between them. Per germline, CDR1 GTSNPN and CDR2 SVGIG (reference sequence). The CDR3 sequence is 15 residues long. In DNA form, the CDR3 reads TGTGCCTGGAGTCCATCAAGGACTACCCTCAATGAGCAGTTCTTC. Amino acid sequence: CAWSPSRTTLNEQFF.

V gene TRBV5-1 combines with J gene TRBJ2-7; D is possibly TRBD2 (6 bases). The V gene's germline CDR1 is SGHRS and CDR2 YFSETQ. Trimming stripped 0 bases from V and 6 bases from J, with 19 bases between. This CDR3 has 16 amino acids. The CDR3 region is CASSLDPGTWEPEQYF. The CDR3 region has the DNA TGCGCCAGCAGCTTGGACCCCGGGACTTGGGAGCCCGAGCAGTACTTC.

V gene TRBV29-1 combines with J gene TRBJ2-7; D is perhaps TRBD2 (6 bases). This CDR3 has 12 residues. V was pared by 2 bases and J by 4 bases, with 9 bases between. Germline V gives CDR1 SQVTM, CDR2 ANQGSEA. The CDR3 DNA is TGCAGCGTTGAATCGGGGGATTACGAGCAGTACTTC. Its protein is CSVESGDYEQYF.

The rearrangement joins TRBV11-2 to TRBJ2-7; D uncertain. V was pared by 5 bases and J by 4 bases, with 6 bases between. The CDR3 extends over 11 amino acids. The germline CDR1 and CDR2 sequences are SGHAT and FQNNGV. This CDR3 is CASSRVYEQYF. The CDR3 DNA reads as TGTGCCAGCAGCCGGGTGTACGAGCAGTACTTC. Variable domain in full (rest from reference TRBV11-2 and TRBJ2-7): EAGVAQSPRYKIIEKRQSVAFWCNPISGHATLYWYQQILGQGPKLLIQFQNNGVVDDSQLPKDRFSAERLKGVDSTLKIQPAKLEDSAVYLCASSRVYEQYFGPGTRLTVT.

This clone occurred a few times. V is TRBV11-2 and J is TRBJ1-1; tentative D call: TRBD1 (5 bases). This CDR3 is built from 12 residues. The ends were cut back, 6 bases at V and 3 bases at J, with 8 bases in the middle. CDR1 SGHAT and CDR2 FQNNGV come from the germline V gene. The chain's CDR3 is CASRGGYTEAFF. CDR3 coding DNA: TGTGCCAGCAGGGGGGGGTACACTGAAGCTTTCTTT.

J is TRBJ1-2 and V is TRBV19; 7 bases agree with TRBD1. CDR1 LNHDA and CDR2 SQIVND come from the germline V gene (reference sequence). Trimming removed 6 bases from V and 4 bases from J; junction bases left unmatched: 8. The CDR3 is 14 amino acids. DNA of the CDR3: TGTGCCAGTAGGACGGGGACAGCCCTCTATGGCTACACCTTC. Its translation is CASRTGTALYGYTF.